One and the same sample provided the 20 T cell receptor delta chains below, sequenced in a study of gamma-delta chains in newborns, infants, children. TCRdb reran clone calling via CATT on the reads. The sample lists fewer than 5,000 delta-chain clones, roughly 0.54% occurring once. Sample: blood. The receptor source for this set is a child who was a newborn, infant or young child, either healthy, febrile or measles-vaccinated (not recorded which).

Relative to its sample, this clone is medium-sized. Other DNA sequences in the sample encode the same CDR3. CDR3 in DNA: TGTGCCTGTGACACCGTACTGGGGGATACGAGCTCCTGGGACACCCGACAGATGTTTTTC. Translated: CACDTVLGDTSSWDTRQMFF. The chain links TRDV2 to TRDJ3, with 13 bases that match TRDD3. Germline trimming cut 0 bases from V and 0 bases from J; bases unmatched to any gene: 4. Germline V gene sequence: CDR1 GEAIGNYY, CDR2 EKD. The CDR3 is 20 residues long.

On this clone: A far larger clone is one base from this, pointing to a likely read error. Additional DNA sequences in this sample encode the identical CDR3. The chain recombines TRDV2 with TRDJ3, with 13 bases fitting TRDD3. Germline CDR1 GEAIGNYY, CDR2 EKD. The CDR3 runs to 21 residues. CDR3 sequence (DNA): TGTGCCTGTGACACCGTACTGGGGGATACGATTAGCTCCCGGGACACCCGACAGATGTTTTTC. It yields the protein CACDTVLGDTISSRDTRQMFF.

This clone was detected only a few times. A single base separates this from a much larger clone, so it may be a read error. This same CDR3 is encoded by further DNA sequences in the sample. Written as DNA, the CDR3 is TGTGCCTTTAGCTTCTACGTTATTGCCACATACTGGGGGATACGACCAGCACAACTCTTCTTT. Translated: CAFSFYVIATYWGIRPAQLFF. The chain employs TRDV3 and TRDJ2; 13 positions match TRDD3. V was pared by 0 bases and J by 6 bases, with 22 bases of the junction left unmatched. Germline assignment: CDR1 TVYSNPD and CDR2 GDNSRS (reference sequence). The CDR3 sequence is 21 residues long.

Within the sample, this clone is large (0.1 to 1%). The sample holds other DNA sequences that translate to the same CDR3. CDR3 amino acids: CACDTVLGDRRTDKLIF. In DNA form, the CDR3 reads TGTGCCTGTGACACCGTACTGGGGGATAGGCGGACCGATAAACTCATCTTT. This chain links TRDV2 with TRDJ1; 11 bases align to TRDD3. The germline CDR1 and CDR2 sequences are GEAIGNYY and EKD. With 0 bases clipped from V and 2 bases from J, the junction kept 7 bases outside the gene matches. This CDR3 is 17 amino acids long.

In the case of this clone: For this DNA, TCRdb reports the protein of a much larger clone, which diverges at residue 3, most likely from a read error; the protein presented here is translated directly from the DNA. The chain carries TRDV2 and TRDJ2, with 10 positions matching TRDD3. In germline, CDR1 is GEAIGNYY, CDR2 EKD. The CDR3 is 14 residues long. CDR3 sequence (DNA): TGTGCCCGTGACCTACTGGGGGATACAGCACAACTCTTCTTT. This gives the protein CARDLLGDTAQLFF.

A note on this clone: TCRdb attributes to this sequence the protein of a much larger clone, which differs from the DNA translation at residue 4; a read error is likely, and the protein displayed is translated from the DNA. The V call is TRDV2, the J call TRDJ3; TRDD3 matches 13 bases. Germline V gene sequence: CDR1 GEAIGNYY, CDR2 EKD. With 5 bases clipped from V and 0 bases from J, the junction kept 6 bases outside the gene matches. This CDR3 has 19 amino acids. CDR3 amino acids: CACVTYWGIRSWDTRQMFF. CDR3 in DNA: TGTGCCTGTGTCACGTACTGGGGGATACGCTCCTGGGACACCCGACAGATGTTTTTC.

With respect to this clone: The protein that TCRdb holds for this DNA derives from a much larger clone and differs from the translated DNA at residue 9, which likely indicates a read error; the protein shown here is translated from the DNA. The CDR3 loop is CACDILGDRDWDTRQMFF. The DNA for the CDR3 is TGTGCCTGTGACATCCTGGGGGATAGGGACTGGGACACCCGACAGATGTTTTTC. The chain couples TRDV2 to TRDJ3; 10 bases agree with TRDD3. Germline values: CDR1 GEAIGNYY, CDR2 EKD. The V segment lost 2 bases and the J segment 3 bases; nucleotides outside the gene matches: 6. This CDR3 comprises 18 residues.

This clone was seen only a few times. TCRdb's protein for this DNA is that of a much larger clone and differs from the translation at residue 10, likely a read error; the protein shown is the DNA translation. The chain uses TRDV2 and TRDJ3, with 7 bases that match TRDD3. The length of the CDR3 is 16 residues. In germline, CDR1 is GEAIGNYY, CDR2 EKD. The CDR3: CACDTKLGWGTRQMFF. The CDR3 DNA reads TGTGCCTGTGACACCAAACTGGGGTGGGGCACCCGACAGATGTTTTTC.

Worth noting for this clone: This likely came from a read error, as a far larger clone is one base away. Other DNA sequences in the same sample also yield this CDR3. The chain combines TRDV2 with TRDJ3, with 9 bases lining up with TRDD3. The CDR3 is 19 residues long. The germline V gene encodes CDR1 GEAIGNYY and CDR2 EKD. V lost 3 bases, J lost 3 bases, and 11 bases stayed unmatched. CDR3 sequence (DNA): TGTGCCTGTGACCCACTAGGGGATACGCGCGACTGGGACACCCGACAGATGTTTTTC. It specifies CACDPLGDTRDWDTRQMFF.

This clone has a handful of counts. TCRdb's protein for this DNA is that of a much larger clone and differs from the translation at residue 14, likely a read error; the protein shown is the DNA translation. V and J are TRDV2 and TRDJ3, with 13 bases matching TRDD3. Germline CDR1 reads GEAIGNYY; CDR2 reads EKD. This CDR3 has 18 amino acids. For the CDR3, the DNA is TGTGCCTGCGACGTACTGGGGGATACGGAGTGGGACACCCAACAGATGTTTTTC. Translated, it gives CACDVLGDTEWDTQQMFF.

A few counts support this clone. A read error likely explains why the TCRdb protein, taken from a much larger clone, differs from this DNA's translation at residue 11; the protein shown is translated from the DNA. V and J are TRDV2 and TRDJ3; TRDD3 matches at 11 bases. Losses at the gene ends were 1 base for V and 1 base for J; bases not matched to a gene: 8. The CDR3 has 20 residues. Germline CDR1 GEAIGNYY, CDR2 EKD. The CDR3 DNA reads TGTGCCTGTGACACTGGGGGATACGGGATCACATCCTGGGACACCCGACAGATGTTTTTC. This encodes CACDTGGYGITSWDTRQMFF.

Only a few counts were recorded for this clone. This DNA's translation and the protein TCRdb lists, from a much larger clone, do not match at residue 3, likely due to a read error; the protein shown is translated from the DNA. The chain is built from TRAV29/DV5 and TRDJ2; TRDD3 aligns across 9 bases. Germline V lookup: CDR1 NSMFDY, CDR2 ISSIKDK. This CDR3 spans 16 amino acids. The CDR3: CATSSTGGAGTAQLFF. The CDR3 region has the DNA TGTGCAACAAGCTCAACTGGGGGAGCGGGGACAGCACAACTCTTCTTT.

Note on this clone: A read error may be the cause here, since a much bigger clone is one base away. This CDR3 is also generated by other DNA sequences in the sample. The V gene is TRAV29/DV5, the J gene TRDJ2; 9 bases fit TRDD3. Germline V gives CDR1 NSMFDY, CDR2 ISSIKDK. CDR3 length: 15 amino acids. CDR3 region: CAASWGIALTAQLFF. CDR3 nucleotides: TGTGCAGCAAGCTGGGGGATAGCTTTGACGGCACAACTCTTCTTT.

This clone was detected only a few times. One base away lies a much larger clone, so this may be a sequencing read error. This rearrangement joins TRDV2 to TRDJ3; 12 nucleotides line up with TRDD3. CDR3 length: 21 amino acids. Germline values: CDR1 GEAIGNYY, CDR2 EKD. CDR3 amino acids: CACDSLTGGYSSSWDTRQIFF. The DNA for the CDR3 is TGTGCCTGTGACAGCCTGACTGGGGGATACTCAAGCTCCTGGGACACCCGACAGATATTTTTC.

Note on this clone: This likely traces to a read error, being one base from a far larger clone. This sample also contains other DNA sequences that code for the same CDR3. This sequence joins TRDV2 and TRDJ2; 13 positions match TRDD3. CDR1 is GEAIGNYY and CDR2 is EKD in the germline V gene. The CDR3 runs 17 residues. Unmatched junction bases numbered 4, after V lost 2 bases and J lost 2 bases. CDR3 DNA sequence: TGTGCCTGTGACATACTGGGGGATACGGCCTTGACAGCACAACTCTTCTTT. Protein sequence: CACDILGDTALTAQLFF.

A few counts support this clone. TCRdb attributes to this sequence the protein of a much larger clone, which differs from the DNA translation at residue 12; a read error is likely, and the protein displayed is translated from the DNA. This sequence joins TRDV2 and TRDJ3; 8 nucleotides line up with TRDD3. The CDR3 runs to 19 residues. The germline gives CDR1 GEAIGNYY, CDR2 EKD. The CDR3 DNA is TGTGCCTGTGACCGACTACTGGGGGCCTTCTCCCGGGACACCCGACAGATGTTTTTC. It encodes CACDRLLGAFSRDTRQMFF.

This clone has more than one count but fewer than ten. A single base is all that separates this from a far larger clone, so a read error is likely. Other DNA sequences of this sample code for an identical CDR3. V usage is TRDV2 and J usage is TRDJ3; D gene ambiguous. Per germline, CDR1 GEAIGNYY and CDR2 EKD. V was shortened by 3 bases and J by 0 bases, with 14 bases between the two germline ends. The CDR3 has 18 residues. CDR3 sequence: CACDAGGWSSWDTRQMFF. The CDR3 nucleotides are TGTGCCTGTGACGCTGGAGGATGGAGCTCCTGGGACACCCGACAGATGTTTTTC.

This clone was seen a few times. TCRdb pairs this DNA with a much larger clone's protein that differs at residue 5, likely a read error; the protein shown was translated from the DNA. This chain uses TRDV2 with TRDJ3, with TRDD3 matching 7 bases. CDR3 length equals 18 residues. Per the germline V gene, CDR1 is GEAIGNYY and CDR2 is EKD. Trimming at V came to 2 bases and at J to 0 bases, leaving 6 bases not matched to a gene. CDR3 sequence (DNA): TGTGCCTGTGACAGAGTACTGGGGAGCTCCTGGGACACCCGACAGATGTTTTTC. Residues: CACDRVLGSSWDTRQMFF.

In regard to this clone: TCRdb lists the protein of a much larger clone for this DNA, which differs at residue 13, so this is likely a read error; the protein given here is translated from the DNA itself. This chain uses TRDV1 with TRDJ1, with unresolved D. This CDR3 is built from 15 residues. From germline, CDR1 is TSWWSYY and CDR2 QGS. CDR3 loop: CALGELFYHTDKFIF. Written as DNA, the CDR3 is TGTGCTCTTGGGGAACTTTTCTACCACACCGATAAATTCATCTTT.

This clone was seen a few times. TCRdb pairs this DNA with a much larger clone's protein that differs at residue 10, likely a read error; the protein shown was translated from the DNA. The CDR3 nucleotides are TGTGCCTGTGACATGGGGGTACCAGGCCCCTGGGACACCCGACAGATGTTTTTC. Encoded protein: CACDMGVPGPWDTRQMFF. The chain recombines TRDV2 with TRDJ3; maybe TRDD3 (6 bases). Germline assignment: CDR1 GEAIGNYY and CDR2 EKD. V was cut by 2 bases and J by 2 bases, with 15 bases left in between. The CDR3 length is 18 residues.